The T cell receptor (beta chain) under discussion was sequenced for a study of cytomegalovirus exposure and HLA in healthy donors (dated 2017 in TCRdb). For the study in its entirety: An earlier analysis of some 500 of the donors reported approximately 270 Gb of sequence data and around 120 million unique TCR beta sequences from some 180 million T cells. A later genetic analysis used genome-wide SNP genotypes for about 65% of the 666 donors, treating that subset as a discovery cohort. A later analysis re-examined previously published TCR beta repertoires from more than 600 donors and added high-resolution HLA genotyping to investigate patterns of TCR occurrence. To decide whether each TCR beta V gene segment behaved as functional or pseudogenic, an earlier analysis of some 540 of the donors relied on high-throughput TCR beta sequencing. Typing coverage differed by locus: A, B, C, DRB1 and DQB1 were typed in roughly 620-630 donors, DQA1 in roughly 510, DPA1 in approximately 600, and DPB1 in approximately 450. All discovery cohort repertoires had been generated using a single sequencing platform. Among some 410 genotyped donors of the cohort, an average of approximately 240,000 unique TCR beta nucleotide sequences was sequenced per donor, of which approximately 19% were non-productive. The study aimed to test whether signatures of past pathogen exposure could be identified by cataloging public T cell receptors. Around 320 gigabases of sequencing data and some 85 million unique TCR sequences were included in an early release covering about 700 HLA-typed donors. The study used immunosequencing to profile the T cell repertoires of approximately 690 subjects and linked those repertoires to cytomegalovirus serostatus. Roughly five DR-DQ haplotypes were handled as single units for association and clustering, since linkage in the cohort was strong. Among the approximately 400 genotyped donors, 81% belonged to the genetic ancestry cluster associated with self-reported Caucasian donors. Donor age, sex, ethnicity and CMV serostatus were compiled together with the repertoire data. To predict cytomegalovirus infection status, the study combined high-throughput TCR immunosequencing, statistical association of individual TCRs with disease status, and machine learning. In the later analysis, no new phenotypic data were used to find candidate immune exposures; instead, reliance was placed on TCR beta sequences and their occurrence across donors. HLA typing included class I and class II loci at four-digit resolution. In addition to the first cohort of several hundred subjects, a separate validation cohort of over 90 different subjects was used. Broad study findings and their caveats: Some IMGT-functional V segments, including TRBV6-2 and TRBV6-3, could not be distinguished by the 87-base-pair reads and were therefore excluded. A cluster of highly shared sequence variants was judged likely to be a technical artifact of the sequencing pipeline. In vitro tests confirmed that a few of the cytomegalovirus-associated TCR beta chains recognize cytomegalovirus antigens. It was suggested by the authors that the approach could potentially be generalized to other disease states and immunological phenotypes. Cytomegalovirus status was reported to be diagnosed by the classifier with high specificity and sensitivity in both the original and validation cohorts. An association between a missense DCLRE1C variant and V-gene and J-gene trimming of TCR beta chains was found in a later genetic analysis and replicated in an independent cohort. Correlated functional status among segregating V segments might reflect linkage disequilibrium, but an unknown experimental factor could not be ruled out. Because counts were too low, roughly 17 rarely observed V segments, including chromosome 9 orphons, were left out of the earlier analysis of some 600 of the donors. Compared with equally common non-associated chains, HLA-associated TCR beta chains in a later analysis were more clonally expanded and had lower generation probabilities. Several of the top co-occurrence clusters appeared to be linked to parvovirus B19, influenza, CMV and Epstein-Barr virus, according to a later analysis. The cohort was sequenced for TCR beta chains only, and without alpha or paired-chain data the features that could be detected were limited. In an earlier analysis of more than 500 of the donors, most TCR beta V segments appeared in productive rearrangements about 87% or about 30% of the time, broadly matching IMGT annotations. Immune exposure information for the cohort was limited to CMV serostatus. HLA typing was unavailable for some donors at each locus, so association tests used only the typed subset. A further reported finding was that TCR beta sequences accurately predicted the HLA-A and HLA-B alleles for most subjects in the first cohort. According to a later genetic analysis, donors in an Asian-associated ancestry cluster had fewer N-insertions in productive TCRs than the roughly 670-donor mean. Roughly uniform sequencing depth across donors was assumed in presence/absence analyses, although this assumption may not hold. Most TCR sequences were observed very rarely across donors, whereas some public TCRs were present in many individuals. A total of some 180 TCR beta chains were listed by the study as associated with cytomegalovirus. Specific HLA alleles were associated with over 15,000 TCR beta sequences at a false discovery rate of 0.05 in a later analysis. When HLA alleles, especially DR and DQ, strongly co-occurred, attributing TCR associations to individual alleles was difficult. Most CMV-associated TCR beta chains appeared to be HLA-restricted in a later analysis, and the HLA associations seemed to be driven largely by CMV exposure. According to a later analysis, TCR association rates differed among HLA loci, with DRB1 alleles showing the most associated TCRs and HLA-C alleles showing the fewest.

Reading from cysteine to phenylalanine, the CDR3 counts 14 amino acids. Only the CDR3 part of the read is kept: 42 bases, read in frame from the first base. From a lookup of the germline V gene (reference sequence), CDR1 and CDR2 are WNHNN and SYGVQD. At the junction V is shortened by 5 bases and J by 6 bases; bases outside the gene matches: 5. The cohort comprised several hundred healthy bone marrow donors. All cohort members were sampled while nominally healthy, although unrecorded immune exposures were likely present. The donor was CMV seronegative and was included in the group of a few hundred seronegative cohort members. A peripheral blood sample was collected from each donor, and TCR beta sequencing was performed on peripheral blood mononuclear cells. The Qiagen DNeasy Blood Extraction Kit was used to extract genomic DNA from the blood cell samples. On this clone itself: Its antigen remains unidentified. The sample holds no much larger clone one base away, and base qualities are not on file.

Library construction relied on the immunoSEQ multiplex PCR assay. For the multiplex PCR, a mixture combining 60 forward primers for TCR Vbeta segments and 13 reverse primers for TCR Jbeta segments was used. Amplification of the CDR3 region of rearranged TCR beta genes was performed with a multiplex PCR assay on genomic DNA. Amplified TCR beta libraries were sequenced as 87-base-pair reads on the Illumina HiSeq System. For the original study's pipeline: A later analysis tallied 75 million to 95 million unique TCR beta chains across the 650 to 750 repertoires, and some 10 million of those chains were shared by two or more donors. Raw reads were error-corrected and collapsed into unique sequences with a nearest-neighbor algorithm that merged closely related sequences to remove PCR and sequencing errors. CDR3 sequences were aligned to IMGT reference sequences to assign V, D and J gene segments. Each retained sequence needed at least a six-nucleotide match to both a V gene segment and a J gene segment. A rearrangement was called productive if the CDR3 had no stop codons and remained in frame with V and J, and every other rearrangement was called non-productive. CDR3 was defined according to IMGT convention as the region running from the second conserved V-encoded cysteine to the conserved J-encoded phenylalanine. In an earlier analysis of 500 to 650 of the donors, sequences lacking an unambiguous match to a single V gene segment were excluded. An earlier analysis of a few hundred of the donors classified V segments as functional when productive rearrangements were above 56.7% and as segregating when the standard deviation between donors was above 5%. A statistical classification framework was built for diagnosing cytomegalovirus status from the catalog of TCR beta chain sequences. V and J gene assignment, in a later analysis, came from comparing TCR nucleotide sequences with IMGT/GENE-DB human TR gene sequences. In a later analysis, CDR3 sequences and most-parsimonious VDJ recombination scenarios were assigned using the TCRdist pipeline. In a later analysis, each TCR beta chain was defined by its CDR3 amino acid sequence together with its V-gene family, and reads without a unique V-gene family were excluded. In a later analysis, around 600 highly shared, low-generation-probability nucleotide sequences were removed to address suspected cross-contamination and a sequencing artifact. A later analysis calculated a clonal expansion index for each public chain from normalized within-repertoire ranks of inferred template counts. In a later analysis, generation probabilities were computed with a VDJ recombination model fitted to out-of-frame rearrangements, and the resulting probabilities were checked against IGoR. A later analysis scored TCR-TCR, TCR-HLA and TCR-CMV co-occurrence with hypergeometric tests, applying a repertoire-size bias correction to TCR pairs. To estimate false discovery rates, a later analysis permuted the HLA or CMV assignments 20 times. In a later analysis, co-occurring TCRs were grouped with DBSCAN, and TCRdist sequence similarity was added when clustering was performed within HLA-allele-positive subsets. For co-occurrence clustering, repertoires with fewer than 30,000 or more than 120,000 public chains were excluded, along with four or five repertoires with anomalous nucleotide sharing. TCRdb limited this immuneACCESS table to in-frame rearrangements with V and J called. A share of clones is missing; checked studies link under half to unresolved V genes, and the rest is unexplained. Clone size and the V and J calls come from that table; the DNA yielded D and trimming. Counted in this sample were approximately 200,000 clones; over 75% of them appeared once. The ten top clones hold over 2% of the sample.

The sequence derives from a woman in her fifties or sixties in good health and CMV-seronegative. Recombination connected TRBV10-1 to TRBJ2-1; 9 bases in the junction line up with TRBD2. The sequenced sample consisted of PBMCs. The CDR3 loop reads CASSPSGRINEQFF. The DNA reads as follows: TGCGCCAGCAGTCCCAGCGGGAGGATCAATGAGCAGTTCTTC.